This passage covers 10 T cell receptor beta chains from one sample sequenced in a study of neoadjuvant anti-PD-1 for oral cavity cancer. Repertoires were generated with immunoSEQ multiplex PCR, while TCRdb's copy carries only in-frame clones and drops some. The sample contains about 15,000 clones, about 69% of which appear only once. The material sequenced was PBMCs, taken before nivolumab (anti-PD-1) treatment. All receptors come from a person aged 35-80 years with oral cavity squamous cell carcinoma.

The chain links TRBV5-1 to TRBJ2-2; D might be TRBD1 (6 bases). The CDR3 runs to 14 residues. V was pared by 4 bases and J by 3 bases, with 10 bases between. Germline V gene sequence: CDR1 SGHRS, CDR2 YFSETQ. The CDR3: CASSIQGDTGELFF. As DNA, the CDR3 is TGCGCCAGCAGCATACAGGGAGACACCGGGGAGCTGTTTTTT.

V usage is TRBV7-3 and J usage is TRBJ2-1; D is perhaps TRBD2 (6 bases). This CDR3 comprises 14 residues. CDR1 and CDR2 from the germline V gene are SGHTA and FQGTGA. V lost 5 bases, J lost 7 bases, and 15 bases lay in between. The CDR3 loop is CASSTYGGLNEQFF. CDR3 DNA sequence: TGTGCCAGCAGCACTTACGGGGGTTTGAATGAGCAGTTCTTC.

The J gene is TRBJ1-1, the V gene TRBV5-1, with D perhaps TRBD1 (6 bases). V was pared by 3 bases and J by 1 base, with 13 bases between. The CDR3 sequence is 15 residues long. The germline V gene has CDR1 SGHRS and CDR2 YFSETQ. CDR3 sequence reads: CASSYGTFGNTEAFF. CDR3 DNA sequence: TGCGCCAGCAGCTACGGGACATTTGGGAACACTGAAGCTTTCTTT.

The CDR3 DNA reads as TGTGCCAGCAGTGAGGGTCTCAATCAGCCCCAGCATTTT. This gives the protein CASSEGLNQPQHF. The gene calls are TRBV2 and TRBJ1-5; D unresolved. Germline V gives CDR1 SNHLY, CDR2 FYNNEI. Trimming took 3 bases from V and 3 from J, leaving 6 bases between them. The CDR3 contains 13 residues.

The chain uses TRBV5-1 and TRBJ1-3; maybe TRBD1 (6 bases). CDR1 and CDR2 from the germline V gene are SGHRS and YFSETQ. This CDR3 is built from 14 residues. Trimming removed 8 bases from V and 0 bases from J, with 12 bases in between. The CDR3 DNA reads TGCGCCAGTTGGGACATCGTCTCTGGAAACACCATATATTTT. Translated: CASWDIVSGNTIYF. Combining the CDR3 with reference TRBV5-1 and TRBJ1-3 gives the whole variable domain KAGVTQTPRYLIKTRGQQVTLSCSPISGHRSVSWYQQTPGQGLQFLFEYFSETQRNKGNFPGRFSGRQFSNSRSEMNVSTLELGDSALYLCASWDIVSGNTIYFGEGSWLTVV.

The chain recombines TRBV7-9 with TRBJ1-1; TRBD1 is a possible D gene (6 bases). V was cut by 6 bases and J by 0 bases, with 11 bases left in between. Germline assignment: CDR1 SEHNR and CDR2 FQNEAQ (reference sequence). The CDR3 has 14 amino acids. CDR3 in amino acids: CASSLDRMNTEAFF. The DNA of the CDR3 is TGTGCCAGCAGTCTGGACAGAATGAACACTGAAGCTTTCTTT.

The CDR3 nucleotides read TGTGCCAGCAGTTACCAGGCCGCTAGCACAGATACGCAGTATTTT. Amino acid sequence: CASSYQAASTDTQYF. The rearrangement joins TRBV6-5 to TRBJ2-3, with D hard to call. V was clipped by 2 bases and J by 0 bases, with 9 bases between them. The CDR3 has 15 residues. Per the germline V gene, CDR1 is MNHEY and CDR2 is SVGAGI.

The gene calls are TRBV25-1 and TRBJ2-3; D not certain. V was cut by 3 bases and J by 6 bases, with 10 bases left in between. From germline, CDR1 is MGHDK and CDR2 SYGVNS. The CDR3 consists of 13 residues. DNA for the CDR3: TGTGCCAGCAGTGACGCCCTTGGGGATACGCAGTATTTT. It specifies CASSDALGDTQYF.

The chain employs TRBV19 and TRBJ1-5; D is perhaps TRBD1 (5 bases). This CDR3 comprises 15 residues. V was trimmed by 1 base and J by 9 bases, leaving 16 bases between them. The germline CDR1 and CDR2 sequences are LNHDA and SQIVND (reference sequence). This CDR3 is CASSIGRGPARPQHF. CDR3 DNA: TGTGCCAGTAGTATAGGGAGGGGCCCCGCCCGGCCCCAGCATTTT.

The CDR3 is CASSYSPGGLYEQFF. CDR3 DNA sequence: TGTGCCAGCAGTTACTCGCCAGGGGGCCTCTATGAGCAGTTCTTC. The gene calls are TRBV6-5 and TRBJ2-1; 8 nucleotides agree with TRBD1. J was trimmed by 8 bases and V by 0 bases; bases with no gene match: 6. CDR1 is MNHEY and CDR2 is SVGAGI in the germline V gene. The CDR3 length is 15 residues.